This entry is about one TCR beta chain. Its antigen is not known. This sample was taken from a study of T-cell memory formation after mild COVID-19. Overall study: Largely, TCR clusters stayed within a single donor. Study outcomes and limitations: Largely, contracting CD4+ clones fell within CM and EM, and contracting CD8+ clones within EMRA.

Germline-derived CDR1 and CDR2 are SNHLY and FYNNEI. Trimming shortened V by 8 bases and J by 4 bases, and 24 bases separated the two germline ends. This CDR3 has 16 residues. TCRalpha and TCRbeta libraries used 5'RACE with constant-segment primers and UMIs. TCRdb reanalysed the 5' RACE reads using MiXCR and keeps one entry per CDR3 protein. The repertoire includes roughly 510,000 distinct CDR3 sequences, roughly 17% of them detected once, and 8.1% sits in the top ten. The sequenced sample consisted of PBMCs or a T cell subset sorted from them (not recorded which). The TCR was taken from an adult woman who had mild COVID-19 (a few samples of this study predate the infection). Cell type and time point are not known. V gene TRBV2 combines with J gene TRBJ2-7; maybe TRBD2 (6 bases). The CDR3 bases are TGTGCCAGCGAGTACTTCCCCCAGGGACTCACGTACGAGCAGTACTTC. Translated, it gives CASEYFPQGLTYEQYF.